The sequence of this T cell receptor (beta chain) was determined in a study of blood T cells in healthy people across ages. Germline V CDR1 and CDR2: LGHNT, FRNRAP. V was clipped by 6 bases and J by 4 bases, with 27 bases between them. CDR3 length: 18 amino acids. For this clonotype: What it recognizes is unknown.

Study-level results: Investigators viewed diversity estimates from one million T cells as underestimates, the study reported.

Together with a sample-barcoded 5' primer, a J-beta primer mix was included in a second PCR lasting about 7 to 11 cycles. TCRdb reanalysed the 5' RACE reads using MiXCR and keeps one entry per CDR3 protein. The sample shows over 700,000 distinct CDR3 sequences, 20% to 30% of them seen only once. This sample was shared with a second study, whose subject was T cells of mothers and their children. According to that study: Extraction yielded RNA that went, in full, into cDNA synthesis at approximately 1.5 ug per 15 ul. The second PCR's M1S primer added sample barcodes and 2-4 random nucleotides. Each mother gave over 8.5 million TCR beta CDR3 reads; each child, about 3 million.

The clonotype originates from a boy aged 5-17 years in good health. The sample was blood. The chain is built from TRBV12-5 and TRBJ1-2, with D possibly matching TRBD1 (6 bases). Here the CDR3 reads CASGRWEKQGSLGYGYTF. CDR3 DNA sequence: TGTGCTAGTGGCAGATGGGAAAAACAGGGATCATTGGGCTATGGCTACACCTTC.